The TCR beta chain under discussion was sequenced for a study of cytotoxic CD8 clonotypes in ibrutinib-treated CLL. At the level of the study: There were about 12 relapsed/refractory patients and about 14 treatment-naive patients, and fewer than 18 were IGHV unmutated. Per sample, productive templates averaged approximately 260,000 and productive rearrangements averaged approximately 87,000. Study results and limitations: Exceeding age-matched healthy donors, baseline clonality also tracked the counts of circulating CD8+ T cells.

The repertoire was sequenced with immunoSEQ multiplex PCR; TCRdb's copy has only in-frame clones and lacks some. The sample contains tens of thousands of clones, roughly 60% of which appear only once. With respect to this clone: Its cognate antigen is unknown.

CDR3 size: 16 residues. Per the germline V gene, CDR1 is WSHSY and CDR2 is SAAADI. After removal of 4 bases from V and 5 bases from J, the junction contained 8 bases not matched to a gene. This specimen consisted of PBMCs, obtained before ibrutinib treatment. This TCR was recovered from a human donor with chronic lymphocytic leukemia. The chain uses TRBV10-2 and TRBJ2-2; 9 positions match TRBD2. Here the CDR3 DNA reads TGCGCCAGCAGTGTTGGTAATAGCGGGGGAACCGGGGAGCTGTTTTTT. Translated: CASSVGNSGGTGELFF.